The 6 T cell receptor beta chains reported below all come from one sample, sequenced in a study of blood T cell repertoires in COVID-19. Using immunoSEQ multiplex PCR, the repertoire was profiled, and TCRdb retains in-frame clones only, with some absent. The sample shows 200,000 to 250,000 clones, around 87% of them seen only once. Sequenced: peripheral blood. These receptors all stem from a man between 60 and 75 years old with acute or convalescent COVID-19.

The rearrangement uses TRBV11-2 and TRBJ2-7, with D possibly being TRBD1 (5 bases). CDR3 size: 13 residues. CDR1 and CDR2 (germline): SGHAT, FQNNGV. Trimming took 0 bases from V and 3 from J, leaving 6 bases between them. The CDR3 sequence is CASSLDRDYEQYF. The CDR3 coding sequence is TGTGCCAGCAGCTTAGACAGGGACTACGAGCAGTACTTC.

This chain links TRBV7-9 with TRBJ1-3, with D perhaps TRBD1 (5 bases). Trimming stripped 4 bases from V and 3 bases from J, with 10 bases between. This CDR3 has 14 amino acids. Germline assignment: CDR1 SEHNR and CDR2 FQNEAQ (reference sequence). For the CDR3, the DNA is TGTGCCAGCAGCTCGGGGGACCGTGGAAACACCATATATTTT. This translates into CASSSGDRGNTIYF.

V is TRBV15 and J is TRBJ2-6, with D uncertain. From germline, CDR1 is LNHNV and CDR2 YYDKDF (reference sequence). The CDR3 length is 14 residues. The V gene lost 5 bases and the J gene lost 3 bases, with 8 bases spanning the gap. CDR3 nucleotides: TGTGCCACCAGCTTCGGTAGTGGGGCCAACGTCCTGACTTTC. Translating it yields CATSFGSGANVLTF.

The CDR3 region is CSVETSGSYEQYF. In nucleotides, the CDR3 is TGCAGCGTTGAGACTAGCGGGTCCTACGAGCAGTACTTC. V gene TRBV29-1 combines with J gene TRBJ2-7, with 10 bases lining up with TRBD2. There are 13 residues in the CDR3. Germline-derived CDR1 and CDR2 are SQVTM and ANQGSEA. Unmatched junction bases numbered 0, after V lost 3 bases and J lost 1 base.

The chain recombines TRBV15 with TRBJ2-3, with 9 bases that match TRBD2. The CDR3 consists of 15 residues. Unmatched junction bases numbered 7, after V lost 7 bases and J lost 2 bases. Germline V gene sequence: CDR1 LNHNV, CDR2 YYDKDF (reference sequence). CDR3 loop: CATTIRLAATDTQYF. CDR3 nucleotides: TGTGCCACCACGATCCGACTAGCGGCCACAGATACGCAGTATTTT.

This clone was counted a single time. The chain links TRBV10-2 to TRBJ2-2; 10 nucleotides line up with TRBD2. Trimming at V came to 11 bases and at J to 3 bases, leaving 12 bases not matched to a gene. Germline loops: CDR1 WSHSY, CDR2 SAAADI. The CDR3 extends over 16 amino acids. In DNA, the CDR3 is TGCGCCGGAAGATTCACTAGCGGGGCCCACACCGGGGAGCTGTTTTTT. Translation gives CAGRFTSGAHTGELFF.